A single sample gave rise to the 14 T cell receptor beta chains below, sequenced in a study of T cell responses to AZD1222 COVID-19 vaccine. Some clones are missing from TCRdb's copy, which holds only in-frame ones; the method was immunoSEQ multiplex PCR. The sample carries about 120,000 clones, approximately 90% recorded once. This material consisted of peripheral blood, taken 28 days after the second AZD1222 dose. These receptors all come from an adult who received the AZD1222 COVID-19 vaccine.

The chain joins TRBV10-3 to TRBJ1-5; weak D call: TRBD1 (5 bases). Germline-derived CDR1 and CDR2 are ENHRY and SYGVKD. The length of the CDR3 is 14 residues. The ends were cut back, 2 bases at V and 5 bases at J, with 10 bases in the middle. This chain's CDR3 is CAISEQGRHQPQHF. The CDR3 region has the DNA TGTGCCATCAGTGAGCAGGGTCGGCATCAGCCCCAGCATTTT.

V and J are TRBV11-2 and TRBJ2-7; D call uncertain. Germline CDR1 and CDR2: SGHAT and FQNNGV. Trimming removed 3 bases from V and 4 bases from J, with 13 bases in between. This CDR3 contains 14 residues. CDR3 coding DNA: TGTGCCAGCAGCTTTTTGCAAGGTGCGTACGAGCAGTACTTC. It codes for CASSFLQGAYEQYF.

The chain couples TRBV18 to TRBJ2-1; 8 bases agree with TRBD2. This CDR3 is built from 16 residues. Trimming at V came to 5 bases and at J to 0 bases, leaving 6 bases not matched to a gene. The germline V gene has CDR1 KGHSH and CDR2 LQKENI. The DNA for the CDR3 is TGTGCCAGCTCAGCCTCAGCGGGAGACTCCTACAATGAGCAGTTCTTC. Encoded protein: CASSASAGDSYNEQFF.

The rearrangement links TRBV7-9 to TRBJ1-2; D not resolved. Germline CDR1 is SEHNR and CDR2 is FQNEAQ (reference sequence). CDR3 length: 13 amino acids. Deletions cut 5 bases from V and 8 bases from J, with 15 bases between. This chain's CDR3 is CASSGSSPQGYTF. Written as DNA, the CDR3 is TGTGCCAGCAGCGGATCCTCCCCCCAAGGCTACACCTTC.

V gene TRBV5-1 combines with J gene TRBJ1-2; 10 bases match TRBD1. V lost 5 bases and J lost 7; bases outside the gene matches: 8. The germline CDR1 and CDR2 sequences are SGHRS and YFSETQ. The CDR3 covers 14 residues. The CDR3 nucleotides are TGCGCCAGCAGGGCCCGACAGGGGGCGCGTGGCTACACCTTC. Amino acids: CASRARQGARGYTF.

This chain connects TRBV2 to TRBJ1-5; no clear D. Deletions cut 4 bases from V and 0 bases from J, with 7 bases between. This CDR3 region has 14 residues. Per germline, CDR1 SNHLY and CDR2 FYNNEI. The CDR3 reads CASSARPSNQPQHF. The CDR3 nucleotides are TGTGCCAGCAGTGCCCGGCCTAGCAATCAGCCCCAGCATTTT.

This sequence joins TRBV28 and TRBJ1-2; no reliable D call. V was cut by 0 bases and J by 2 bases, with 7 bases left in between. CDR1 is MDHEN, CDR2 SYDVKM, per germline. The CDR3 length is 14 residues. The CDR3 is CASSLWGNNYGYTF. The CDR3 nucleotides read TGTGCCAGCAGTTTATGGGGGAACAACTATGGCTACACCTTC.

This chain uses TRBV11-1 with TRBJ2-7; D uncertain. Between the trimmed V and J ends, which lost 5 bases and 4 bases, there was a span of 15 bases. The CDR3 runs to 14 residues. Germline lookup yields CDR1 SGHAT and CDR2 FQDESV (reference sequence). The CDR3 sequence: CASSPRWATYEQYF. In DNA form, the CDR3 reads TGTGCCAGCAGCCCTCGGTGGGCGACTTACGAGCAGTACTTC.

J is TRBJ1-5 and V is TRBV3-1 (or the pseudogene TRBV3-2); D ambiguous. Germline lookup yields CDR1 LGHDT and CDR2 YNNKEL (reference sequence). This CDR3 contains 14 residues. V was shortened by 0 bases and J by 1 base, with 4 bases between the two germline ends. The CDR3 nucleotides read TGTGCCAGCAGCCAAGAGGGGAGCAATCAGCCCCAGCATTTT. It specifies CASSQEGSNQPQHF.

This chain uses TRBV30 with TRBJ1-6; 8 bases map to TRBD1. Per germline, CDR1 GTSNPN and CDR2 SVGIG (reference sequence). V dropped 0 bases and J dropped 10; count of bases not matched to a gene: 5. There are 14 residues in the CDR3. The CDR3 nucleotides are TGTGCCTGGAGTGTACACAGGGGGGGATCACCCCTCCACTTT. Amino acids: CAWSVHRGGSPLHF.

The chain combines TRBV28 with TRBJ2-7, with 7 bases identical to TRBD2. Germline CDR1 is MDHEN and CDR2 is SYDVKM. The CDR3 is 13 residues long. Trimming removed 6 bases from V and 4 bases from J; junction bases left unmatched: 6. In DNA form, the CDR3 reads TGTGCCAGCAGGCCGGGACTAAGGTACGAGCAGTACTTC. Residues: CASRPGLRYEQYF.

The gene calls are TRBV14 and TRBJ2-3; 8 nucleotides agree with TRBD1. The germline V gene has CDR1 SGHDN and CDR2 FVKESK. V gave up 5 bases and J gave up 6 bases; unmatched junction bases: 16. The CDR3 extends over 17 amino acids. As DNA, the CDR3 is TGTGCCAGCAGCGACCGACAGGGGCCTACTCGTATGGATACGCAGTATTTT. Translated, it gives CASSDRQGPTRMDTQYF.

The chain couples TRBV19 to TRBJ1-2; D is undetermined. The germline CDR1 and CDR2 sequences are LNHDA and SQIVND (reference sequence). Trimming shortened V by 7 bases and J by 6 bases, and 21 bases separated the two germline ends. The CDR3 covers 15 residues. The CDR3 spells CASNPPGRNGDGYTF. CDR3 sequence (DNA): TGTGCCAGTAACCCCCCGGGTAGAAACGGGGATGGCTACACCTTC.

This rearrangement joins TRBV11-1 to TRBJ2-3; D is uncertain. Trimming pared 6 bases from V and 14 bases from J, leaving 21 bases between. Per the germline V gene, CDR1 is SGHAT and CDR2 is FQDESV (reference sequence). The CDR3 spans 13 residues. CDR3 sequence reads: CASSSAPRTWLYF. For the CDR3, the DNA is TGTGCCAGCAGTTCCGCGCCACGAACGTGGCTGTATTTT.